These T cell receptor beta chains were read from a single sample in a study of T-cell reconstitution after alpha-beta-depleted transplantation in children. From the PCR reads, TCRdb called clonotypes with MiXCR, one entry per CDR3 protein. The sample lists 700,000 to 850,000 distinct CDR3 sequences; around 15% were seen once. Sequencing used PBMCs, mostly from graft donor cells, obtained 360 days after TCRalphabeta/CD19-depleted stem cell transplant. The receptors were sampled from a male patient between 5 and 17 years old who had a stem cell transplant for acute lymphoblastic leukemia, so the T cells may come from the graft donor. CDR3s include the opening cysteine and the closing phenylalanine or tryptophan. D genes are given only for firm matches. Clone size is not always given. Where it is, it says once, few, many or a class for expanded clones.

j_call | d_call | v_call | clone_size | cdr3_aa | cdr3_nt
TRBJ2-7 | - | TRBV20-1 | - | CSARPAPYYEQYF | TGCAGTGCTAGACCGGCGCCCTACTACGAGCAGTACTTC
TRBJ2-6 | TRBD1 | TRBV5-1 | - | CASSLFRPGQISGANVLTF | TGCGCCAGCAGCTTGTTCCGGCCGGGACAGATCTCTGGGGCCAACGTCCTGACTTTC
TRBJ2-7 | - | TRBV5-1 | few | CASSQVPLGENPYEQYF | TGCGCCAGCAGCCAGGTCCCTTTGGGGGAGAACCCCTACGAGCAGTACTTC
TRBJ2-5 | - | TRBV20-1 | - | CSALKQNQETQYF | TGCAGTGCTCTAAAGCAAAACCAAGAGACCCAGTACTTC
TRBJ1-1 | - | TRBV4-2 | - | CASSQDGLGYEAFF | TGTGCCAGCAGCCAAGATGGATTAGGGTACGAAGCTTTCTTT
TRBJ2-3 | - | TRBV10-3 | - | CALRGSGRRNVTDTQYF | TGTGCCCTCAGGGGGAGCGGGAGAAGAAACGTCACAGATACGCAGTATTTT
TRBJ2-1 | TRBD2 | TRBV2 | - | CASSERLAGGPSLYNEQFF | TGTGCCAGCAGTGAAAGGCTAGCGGGAGGGCCATCTTTGTACAATGAGCAGTTCTTC
TRBJ2-1 | - | TRBV5-5 | few | CASSTLERGIDEQFF | TGTGCCAGCAGCACCTTAGAACGGGGCATCGATGAGCAGTTCTTC
TRBJ1-1 | - | TRBV5-6 | - | CASSLDRLVDTEAFF | TGTGCCAGCAGCTTGGACAGGCTCGTAGACACTGAAGCTTTCTTT
TRBJ2-2 | - | TRBV5-1 | few | CASSWLRAGELFF | TGCGCCAGCAGCTGGTTACGGGCCGGGGAGCTGTTTTTT
TRBJ2-3 | - | TRBV5-1 | - | CASRRDLGEDTQYF | TGCGCCAGCAGGAGGGACCTCGGGGAAGATACGCAGTATTTT
TRBJ2-7 | TRBD2 | TRBV5-1 | many | CASYAPDFSSGSRYGYEQYF | TGCGCCAGCTACGCCCCGGACTTCTCAAGCGGGAGCAGGTATGGGTACGAGCAGTACTTC
TRBJ1-1 | TRBD1 | TRBV25-1 | - | CASSPKPTGNGMNTEAFF | TGTGCCAGCAGCCCTAAACCGACAGGGAACGGCATGAACACTGAAGCTTTCTTT
TRBJ1-1 | - | TRBV20-1 | - | CSAGRLDRDTEAFF | TGCAGTGCTGGGAGGTTGGATAGGGACACTGAAGCTTTCTTT
TRBJ2-1 | TRBD1 | TRBV3-1 | many | CASSQLDRGLGNEQFF | TGTGCCAGCAGCCAACTGGACAGGGGGCTTGGGAATGAGCAGTTCTTC
TRBJ2-1 | - | TRBV2 | many | CASSETSNSYNEQFF | TGTGCCAGCAGTGAGACTAGTAACTCCTACAATGAGCAGTTCTTC
TRBJ2-7 | - | TRBV20-1 | few | CSASINGYEQYF | TGCAGTGCTTCTATCAATGGCTACGAGCAGTACTTC
TRBJ2-3 | - | TRBV20-1 | few | CSARARNLADTQYF | TGCAGTGCTCGAGCTAGGAATCTAGCAGATACGCAGTATTTT
TRBJ2-1 | TRBD2 | TRBV12-3/TRBV12-4 | - | CASSYLRLAPNEQFF | TGTGCCAGCAGCTACCTGAGACTAGCGCCCAATGAGCAGTTCTTC
TRBJ2-1 | - | TRBV12-3/TRBV12-4 | - | CASSFPPLQATSLNEQFF | TGTGCCAGCAGTTTTCCCCCCTTACAGGCCACGAGCCTCAATGAGCAGTTCTTC
TRBJ2-1 | - | TRBV4-1 | - | CASSHHLGRGYNEQFF | TGCGCCAGCAGCCATCATCTAGGTCGAGGGTACAATGAGCAGTTCTTC
TRBJ1-4 | TRBD1 | TRBV27 | few | CASSGTGGGRVTNEKLFF | TGTGCCAGCAGCGGGACAGGGGGCGGAAGGGTAACTAATGAAAAACTGTTTTTT